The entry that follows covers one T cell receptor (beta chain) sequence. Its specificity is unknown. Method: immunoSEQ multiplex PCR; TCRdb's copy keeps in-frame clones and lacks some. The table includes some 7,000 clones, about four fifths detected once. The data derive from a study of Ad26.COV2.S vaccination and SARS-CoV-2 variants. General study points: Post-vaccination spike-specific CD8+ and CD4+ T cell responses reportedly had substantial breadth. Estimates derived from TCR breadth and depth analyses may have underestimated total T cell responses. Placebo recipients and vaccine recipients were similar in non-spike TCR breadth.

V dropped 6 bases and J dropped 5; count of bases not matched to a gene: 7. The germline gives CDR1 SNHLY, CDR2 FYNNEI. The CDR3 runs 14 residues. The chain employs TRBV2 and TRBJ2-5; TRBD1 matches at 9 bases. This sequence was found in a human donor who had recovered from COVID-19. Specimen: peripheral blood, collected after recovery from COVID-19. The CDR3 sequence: CASRRRQGGETQYF. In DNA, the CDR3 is TGTGCCAGCAGACGTAGACAGGGGGGGGAGACCCAGTACTTC.